This T cell receptor (beta chain) was sequenced in a study of T cells in Graves' hyperthyroidism and ophthalmopathy. Overall study context: Initial diagnosis, before any treatment, was when peripheral blood was collected.

This clonotype was found a few times. Antigen: not known. The diagnoses drew upon clinical symptoms, serum thyroxine and TRAb, thyroid ultrasound and orbital computed tomography. V was cut by 2 bases and J by 2 bases, with 9 bases left in between. CDR1 LNHDA and CDR2 SQIVND come from the germline V gene (reference sequence). The CDR3 runs 14 residues. The source material, RNA transcripts, was used to amplify TCR beta CDR3 regions. First-round RT-PCR with HTBI primers amplified the TCR CDR3 region. MiXCR, applied by TCRdb to the multiplex PCR reads, yields one record per CDR3 protein. The top ten clones hold 30% to 35% of a sample with about 350,000 distinct CDR3 sequences, approximately 18% of them seen once. Whole-study findings and limits: A model of 13 V-J pairs discriminated ophthalmopathy from stable hyperthyroidism.

The specimen was blood. This sequence was found in a woman in her 30s with Graves' hyperthyroidism that later progressed to Graves' ophthalmopathy. V and J are TRBV19 and TRBJ1-1; D is ambiguous. As DNA, the CDR3 is TGTGCCAGTAGTATATATGGGGTTAACACTGAAGCTTTCTTT. Residues: CASSIYGVNTEAFF. The whole variable domain, remainder taken from reference TRBV19 and TRBJ1-1, is DGGITQSPKYLFRKEGQNVTLSCEQNLNHDAMYWYRQDPGQGLRLIYYSQIVNDFQKGDIAEGYSVSREKKESFPLTVTSAQKNPTAFYLCASSIYGVNTEAFFGQGTRLTVV.